This passage covers 7 T cell receptor beta chains from one sample sequenced in a study of cytomegalovirus exposure and HLA in healthy donors. Primers included in the PCR were 60 Vbeta and 13 Jbeta primers. TCRdb's table, derived via immunoSEQ multiplex PCR, lists solely in-frame clones and lacks some. Of about 140,000 clones listed, more than 60% are singletons. The sample consisted of PBMCs. The source is a woman aged 60-75 years in good health and CMV-seronegative.

The CDR3 DNA follows: TGTGCCAGCAGCCTTGCGAGTACTGAAGCTTTCTTT. This encodes CASSLASTEAFF. The J gene is TRBJ1-1, the V gene TRBV5-6; no reliable D call. Trimming pared 4 bases from V and 5 bases from J, leaving 9 bases between. The germline gives CDR1 SGHDT, CDR2 YYEEEE. The CDR3 consists of 12 residues.

This chain connects TRBV6-1 to TRBJ2-1; 12 bases fit TRBD2. With 2 bases clipped from V and 9 bases from J, the junction kept 5 bases outside the gene matches. Germline V gene lookup returns CDR1 MNHNS and CDR2 SASEGT. The CDR3 spans 15 residues. The CDR3 sequence: CASSESSGGAGEQFF. Here the CDR3 DNA reads TGTGCCAGCAGTGAATCTAGCGGGGGGGCCGGTGAGCAGTTCTTC.

The V gene is TRBV2, the J gene TRBJ1-2; 10 nucleotides line up with TRBD1. With 0 bases clipped from V and 8 bases from J, the junction kept 6 bases outside the gene matches. This CDR3 is built from 15 residues. The germline V gene encodes CDR1 SNHLY and CDR2 FYNNEI. The CDR3 DNA is TGTGCCAGCAGTGAAGCGCGCGGGACAGGGGAGGGCTACACCTTC. Translated, it gives CASSEARGTGEGYTF.

This chain links TRBV5-1 with TRBJ2-3; 7 bases agree with TRBD1. The germline V gene encodes CDR1 SGHRS and CDR2 YFSETQ. Losses at the gene ends were 5 bases for V and 2 bases for J; bases not matched to a gene: 5. This CDR3 comprises 14 residues. DNA of the CDR3: TGCGCCAGCAGACCGGGACAGCTCACAGATACGCAGTATTTT. Translating gives CASRPGQLTDTQYF.

The chain uses TRBV6-1 and TRBJ1-6, with TRBD1 identical over 8 bases. Germline CDR1 MNHNS, CDR2 SASEGT. The CDR3 is 15 amino acids. V trimming: 5 bases; J trimming: 3 bases; junction bases outside the gene matches: 3. The chain's CDR3 is CASSRGQGYNSPLHF. For the CDR3, the DNA is TGTGCCAGCAGTCGCGGACAGGGCTATAATTCACCCCTCCACTTT.

CDR3: CASIRTANSPLHF. The CDR3 region has the DNA TGTGCCAGCATTCGGACAGCTAATTCACCCCTCCACTTT. The V and J genes are TRBV6-6 and TRBJ1-6; perhaps TRBD1 as D (6 bases). Germline assignment: CDR1 MNHNY and CDR2 SVGAGI (reference sequence). The CDR3 is 13 residues long. V was trimmed by 7 bases and J by 6 bases, leaving 10 bases between them.

This rearrangement joins TRBV5-4 to TRBJ2-5; D ambiguous. V was shortened by 0 bases and J by 7 bases, with 13 bases between the two germline ends. CDR3 length: 14 residues. CDR1 and CDR2 from the germline V gene are SGHNT and YYREEE (reference sequence). This chain's CDR3 is CASSLGGPTGTQYF. The CDR3, as DNA: TGTGCCAGCAGCTTGGGCGGCCCCACCGGGACCCAGTACTTC. The full variable domain, its missing parts supplied by reference TRBV5-4 and TRBJ2-5, is ETGVTQSPTHLIKTRGQQVTLRCSSQSGHNTVSWYQQALGQGPQFIFQYYREEENGRGNFPPRFSGLQFPNYSSELNVNALELDDSALYLCASSLGGPTGTQYFGPGTRLLVL.